This T cell receptor (beta chain) was identified in a study of CD8 T cells in Susac syndrome (dated by TCRdb to between 2018 and 2020). As for the study more broadly: Among the sequenced Susac syndrome patients, 5 or 6 had clinically active disease and fewer than 10 were in clinical remission. Susac syndrome patients were therapy-naive, on corticosteroids (some also receiving IVIg), or on IVIg alone at blood withdrawal. The study used repertoire sequencing to test whether antigen drove CD8+ T cell activation and differentiation in Susac syndrome. Clonality of the CD8+ T cell repertoire was compared between more than 10 healthy donors, approximately 14 Susac syndrome patients and about 15 multiple sclerosis patients.

As concerns this clonotype: There is no known antigen for this receptor. No base-level quality is on record; no much larger clone is a single base apart.

High-throughput TCR beta sequencing profiled peripheral blood CD8+ and CD4+ T cells from healthy donors, Susac syndrome patients and multiple sclerosis patients. The Susac syndrome patients fulfilled recently defined diagnostic criteria for either definite or probable disease. Bulk CD8+ and CD4+ T cells were purified magnetically by negative isolation, whereas CD8+ TEMRA cells were enriched by FACS. Blood was collected in EDTA tubes and processed within 24 hours, with PBMCs isolated through density gradient centrifugation. PBMCs destined for TCR sequencing were cryopreserved in liquid nitrogen and later thawed in a 37 °C water bath. A purity of at least 90% was achieved for sorted or isolated CD4+, CD8+ and CD8+ TEMRA cells. RNA was extracted using the RNeasy kit, and about 0.45 to 1 microgram was reverse transcribed with random hexamers. The immunoSEQ multiplex PCR assay, covering 54 Vbeta and 13 Jbeta segments, was used to amplify TCR beta CDR3 regions. To correct PCR amplification bias, a synthetic template baseline was used for both primer optimization and computational correction. As for how the authors treated the data: Reads were assigned to V, D and J genes according to IMGT and analyzed in immunoSEQ Analyzer, with only productive sequences retained. Clonality was calculated as one minus the Shannon entropy normalized by log2 of the number of productive unique sequences. For each patient and control, public and private clones were evaluated among the 100 most prevalent clones. A clone was defined as Susac-specific if it was absent from the healthy and MS cohorts, from some 980 published viral clones and from other ImmuneACCESS disease sequences. TCRdb trimmed public reads at Q25 via fastp, called clones via MiXCR and kept in-frame beta chains. CDR3 protein sequences are deduplicated, and each keeps its most common genes and DNA. Here the V and J calls rest on TCRdb's processing, not on the authors' analysis. The sample records about 80,000 distinct CDR3 sequences, around 94% of which are singletons. The biggest ten clones account for less than 0.95% of the sample.

What the work shows at the level of the full study, not this receptor alone: The number of individuals in the TCR sequencing and HLA analysis was recognized as being relatively small. Looking at Susac-specific public clones, the researchers identified approximately 15 in the total CD8+ repertoire and a few in the CD8+ TEMRA repertoire. Clonal expansion was seen in Susac syndrome CD8+ repertoires, peaking in CD8+ TEMRA cells and being greater in clinically active patients than in remitting ones.

Germline trimming amounts to 3 bases on V and 0 bases on J, with 8 as the count of junction bases outside the gene matches. The germline V gene gives CDR1 as SGDLS and CDR2 as YYNGEE. The CDR3 starts with the cysteine, ends with the phenylalanine, and has 16 residues. Just the 48-base CDR3 DNA is kept, in frame starting at base 1. The clonotype was recovered from a human donor with Susac syndrome. The sequence joins TRBV9 to TRBJ1-1, and TRBD1 matches 7 of the central bases. Sequenced sample: CD8+ T cells from PBMCs. Here the CDR3 is given as CASSDGQQGMNTEAFF. Here is the DNA: TGTGCCAGCAGCGACGGACAACAGGGGATGAACACTGAAGCTTTCTTT.